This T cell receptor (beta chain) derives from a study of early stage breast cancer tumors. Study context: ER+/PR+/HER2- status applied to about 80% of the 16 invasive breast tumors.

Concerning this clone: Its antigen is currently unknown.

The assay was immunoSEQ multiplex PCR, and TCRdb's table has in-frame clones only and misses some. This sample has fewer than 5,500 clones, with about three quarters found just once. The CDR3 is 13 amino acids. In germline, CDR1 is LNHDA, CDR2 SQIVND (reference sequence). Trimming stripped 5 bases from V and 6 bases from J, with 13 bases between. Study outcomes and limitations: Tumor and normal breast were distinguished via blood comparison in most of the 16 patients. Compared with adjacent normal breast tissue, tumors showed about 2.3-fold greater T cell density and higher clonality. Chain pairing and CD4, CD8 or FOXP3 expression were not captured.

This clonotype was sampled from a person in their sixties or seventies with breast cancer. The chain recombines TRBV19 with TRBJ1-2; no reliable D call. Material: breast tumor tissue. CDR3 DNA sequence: TGTGCCAGTAGTGGCCTGGGTTTCGATGGCTACACCTTC. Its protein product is CASSGLGFDGYTF.